Given below is one TCR beta chain in context. Using a J-beta primer mix together with a sample-barcoded 5' primer, a second PCR was run for about 6 to 12 cycles. One entry per CDR3 protein results from TCRdb running MiXCR on the 5' RACE reads. The sample has approximately 1,700,000 distinct CDR3 sequences; roughly 43% are singletons. These data originate in a study of blood T cells in healthy people across ages. About the research overall: In model experiments, template switching was able to capture about one barcoded beta molecule for every two T cells that were present.

With 8 bases removed from V and 7 bases from J, the gap between germline ends came to 17 bases. This CDR3 comprises 13 residues. Germline V gives CDR1 MNHEY, CDR2 SVGAGI. The sample consisted of blood. The sequence was obtained from a human donor in good health. This sequence joins TRBV6-5 and TRBJ1-2; TRBD1 is a possible D gene (5 bases). Written as DNA, the CDR3 is TGTGCCAGCGTCGGGGGGGTAGGAGGTGGCTACACCTTC. Its translation is CASVGGVGGGYTF.